This T cell receptor (beta chain) was sequenced in a study of patients and donors after allogeneic stem cell transplantation. CDR3 length: 15 amino acids. Trimming left V 5 bases short and J 3 bases short, with 15 bases between. TCRdb fed the RT-PCR reads into MiXCR, producing one record per CDR3 protein. The sample consists of approximately 98,000 distinct CDR3 sequences, around 33% of them appearing once. This TCR derives from a human donor who was either an allogeneic HSCT recipient or a stem cell or donor lymphocyte infusion donor (not recorded which). It is not recorded whose cells these are; they may come from a transplant donor. The chain has TRBV12-3 or TRBV12-4 and TRBJ2-3, with D possibly matching TRBD2 (5 bases). Sequenced: blood, either unsorted or a sorted T cell fraction (not recorded which). The CDR3 loop reads CASSPHRGITDTQYF. Here the CDR3 DNA reads TGTGCCAGCAGTCCCCACCGAGGGATAACAGATACGCAGTATTTT.